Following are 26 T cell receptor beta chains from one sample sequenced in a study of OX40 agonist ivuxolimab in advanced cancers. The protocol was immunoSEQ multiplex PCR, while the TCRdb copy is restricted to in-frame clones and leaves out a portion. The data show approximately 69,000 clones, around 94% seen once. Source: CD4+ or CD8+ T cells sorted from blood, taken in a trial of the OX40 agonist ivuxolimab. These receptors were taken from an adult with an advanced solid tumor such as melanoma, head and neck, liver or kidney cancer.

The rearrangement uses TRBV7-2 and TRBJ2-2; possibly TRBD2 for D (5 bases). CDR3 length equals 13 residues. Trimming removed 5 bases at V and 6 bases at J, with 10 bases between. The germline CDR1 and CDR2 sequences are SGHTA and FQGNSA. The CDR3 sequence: CASSITSAGELFF. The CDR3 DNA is TGTGCCAGCAGCATTACTAGTGCCGGGGAGCTGTTTTTT.

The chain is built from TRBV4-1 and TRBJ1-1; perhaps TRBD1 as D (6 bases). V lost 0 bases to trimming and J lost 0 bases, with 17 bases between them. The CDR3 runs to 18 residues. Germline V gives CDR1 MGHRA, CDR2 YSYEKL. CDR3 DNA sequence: TGCGCCAGCAGCCAAGAATTCGACAGGTATGCTATGAACACTGAAGCTTTCTTT. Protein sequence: CASSQEFDRYAMNTEAFF.

The CDR3 nucleotides read TGTGCCAGCAGCTTAGGGACAGGGGAACAGCCCCAGCATTTT. It encodes CASSLGTGEQPQHF. The chain joins TRBV11-2 to TRBJ1-5; TRBD1 aligns across 9 bases. CDR1 and CDR2 (germline): SGHAT, FQNNGV. Unmatched junction bases numbered 2, after V lost 1 base and J lost 7 bases. The CDR3 consists of 14 residues.

In DNA, the CDR3 is TGTGCCAGCAGCTTATCATATTCCGGGCGCGCGGAGCAGTACTTC. Its protein product is CASSLSYSGRAEQYF. The chain is built from TRBV7-9 and TRBJ2-7; no definite D call. V dropped 2 bases and J dropped 7 bases, with 18 bases sitting between them. CDR3 size: 15 residues. Germline-derived CDR1 and CDR2 are SEHNR and FQNEAQ (reference sequence). Combining the CDR3 with reference TRBV7-9 and TRBJ2-7 gives the whole variable domain DTGVSQNPRHKITKRGQNVTFRCDPISEHNRLYWYRQTLGQGPEFLTYFQNEAQLEKSRLLSDRFSAERPKGSFSTLEIQRTEQGDSAMYLCASSLSYSGRAEQYFGPGTRLTVT.

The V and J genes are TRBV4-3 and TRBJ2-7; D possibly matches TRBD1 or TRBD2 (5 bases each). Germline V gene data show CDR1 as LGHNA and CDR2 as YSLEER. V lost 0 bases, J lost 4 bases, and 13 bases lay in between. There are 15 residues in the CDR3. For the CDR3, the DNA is TGCGCCAGCAGCCAAGATCGTGTGGGGGAGTACGAGCAGTACTTC. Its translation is CASSQDRVGEYEQYF.

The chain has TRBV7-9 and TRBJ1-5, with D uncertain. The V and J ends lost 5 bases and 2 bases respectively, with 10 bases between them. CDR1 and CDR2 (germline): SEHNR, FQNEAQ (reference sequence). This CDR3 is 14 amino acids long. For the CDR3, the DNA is TGTGCCAGCAGCCCTCCCGGAGGCAATCAGCCCCAGCATTTT. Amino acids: CASSPPGGNQPQHF.

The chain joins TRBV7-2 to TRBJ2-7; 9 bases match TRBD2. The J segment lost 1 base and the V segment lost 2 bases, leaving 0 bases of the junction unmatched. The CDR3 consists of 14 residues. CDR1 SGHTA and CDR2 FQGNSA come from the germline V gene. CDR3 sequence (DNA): TGTGCCAGCAGCTTACTAGCGGGGTCCTACGAGCAGTACTTC. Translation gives CASSLLAGSYEQYF.

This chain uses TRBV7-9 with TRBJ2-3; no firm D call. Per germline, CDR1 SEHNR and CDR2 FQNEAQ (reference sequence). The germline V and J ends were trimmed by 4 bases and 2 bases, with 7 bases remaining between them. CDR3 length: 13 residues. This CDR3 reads CASSSGSTDTQYF. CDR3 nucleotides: TGTGCCAGCAGCTCCGGGTCCACAGATACGCAGTATTTT.

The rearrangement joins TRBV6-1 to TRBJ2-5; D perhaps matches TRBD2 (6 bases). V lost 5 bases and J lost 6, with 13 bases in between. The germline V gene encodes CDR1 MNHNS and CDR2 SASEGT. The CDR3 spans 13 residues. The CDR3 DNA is TGTGCCAGCAGTTCACGGGGGAAGAAGACCCAGTACTTC. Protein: CASSSRGKKTQYF.

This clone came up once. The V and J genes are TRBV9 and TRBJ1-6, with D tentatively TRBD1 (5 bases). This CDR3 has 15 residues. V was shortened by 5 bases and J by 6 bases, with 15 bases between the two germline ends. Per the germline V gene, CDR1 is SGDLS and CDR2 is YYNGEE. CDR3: CASRRGRDFNSPLHF. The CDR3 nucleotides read TGTGCCAGCAGGAGGGGACGGGACTTTAATTCACCCCTCCACTTT.

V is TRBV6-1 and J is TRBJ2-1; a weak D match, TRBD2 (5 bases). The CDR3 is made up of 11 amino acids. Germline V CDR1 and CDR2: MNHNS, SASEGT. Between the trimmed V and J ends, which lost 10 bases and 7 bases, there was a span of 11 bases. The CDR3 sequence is CATGLTNEQFF. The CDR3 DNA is TGTGCCACCGGACTTACGAATGAGCAGTTCTTC.

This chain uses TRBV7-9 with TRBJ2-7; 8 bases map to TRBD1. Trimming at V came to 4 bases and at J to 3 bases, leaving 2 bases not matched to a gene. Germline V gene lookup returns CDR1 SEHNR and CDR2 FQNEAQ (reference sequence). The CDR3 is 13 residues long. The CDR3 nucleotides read TGTGCCAGCAGCTCAGACAGGGGCTACGAGCAGTACTTC. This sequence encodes CASSSDRGYEQYF. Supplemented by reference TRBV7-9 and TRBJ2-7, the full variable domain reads DTGVSQNPRHKITKRGQNVTFRCDPISEHNRLYWYRQTLGQGPEFLTYFQNEAQLEKSRLLSDRFSAERPKGSFSTLEIQRTEQGDSAMYLCASSSDRGYEQYFGPGTRLTVT.

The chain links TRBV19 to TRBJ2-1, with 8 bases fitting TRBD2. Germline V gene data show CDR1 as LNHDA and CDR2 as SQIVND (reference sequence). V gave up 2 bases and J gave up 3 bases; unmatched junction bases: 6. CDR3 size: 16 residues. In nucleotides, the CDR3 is TGTGCCAGTAGTATACAGGCGGGAGGAGGCTACAATGAGCAGTTCTTC. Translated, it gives CASSIQAGGGYNEQFF. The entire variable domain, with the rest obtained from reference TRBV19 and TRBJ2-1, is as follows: DGGITQSPKYLFRKEGQNVTLSCEQNLNHDAMYWYRQDPGQGLRLIYYSQIVNDFQKGDIAEGYSVSREKKESFPLTVTSAQKNPTAFYLCASSIQAGGGYNEQFFGPGTRLTVL.

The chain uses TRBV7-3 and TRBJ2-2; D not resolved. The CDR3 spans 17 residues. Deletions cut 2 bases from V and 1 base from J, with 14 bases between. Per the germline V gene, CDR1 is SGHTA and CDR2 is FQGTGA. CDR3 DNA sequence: TGTGCCAGCAGCTTATATCGAGGCATGATGAACACCGGGGAGCTGTTTTTT. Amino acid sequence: CASSLYRGMMNTGELFF.

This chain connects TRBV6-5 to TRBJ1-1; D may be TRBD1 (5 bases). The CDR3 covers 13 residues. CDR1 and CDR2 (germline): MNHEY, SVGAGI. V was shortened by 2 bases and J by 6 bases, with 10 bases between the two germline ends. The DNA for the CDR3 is TGTGCCAGCAGTTACGGCGGGGACCCTGAAGCTTTCTTT. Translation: CASSYGGDPEAFF.

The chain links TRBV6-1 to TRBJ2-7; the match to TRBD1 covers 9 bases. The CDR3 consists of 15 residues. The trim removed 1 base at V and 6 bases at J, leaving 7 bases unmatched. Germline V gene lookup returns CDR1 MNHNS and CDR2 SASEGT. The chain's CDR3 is CASSEVGQGLFEQYF. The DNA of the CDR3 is TGTGCCAGCAGTGAAGTGGGACAGGGACTCTTCGAGCAGTACTTC.

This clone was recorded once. DNA for the CDR3: TGTGCCAGCAGTTACGACAGCCAAGAGCCTTATGGCTACACCTTC. This encodes CASSYDSQEPYGYTF. The chain joins TRBV6-5 to TRBJ1-2; perhaps TRBD1 as D (5 bases). This CDR3 is built from 15 residues. The V gene's germline CDR1 is MNHEY and CDR2 SVGAGI. V lost 2 bases to trimming and J lost 5 bases, with 15 bases between them.

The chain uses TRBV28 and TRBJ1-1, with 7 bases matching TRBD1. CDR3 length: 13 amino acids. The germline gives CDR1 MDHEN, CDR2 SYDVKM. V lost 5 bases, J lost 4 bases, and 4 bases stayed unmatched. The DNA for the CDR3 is TGTGCCAGCAGTCCAGGGGGGGCCACTGAAGCTTTCTTT. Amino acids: CASSPGGATEAFF.

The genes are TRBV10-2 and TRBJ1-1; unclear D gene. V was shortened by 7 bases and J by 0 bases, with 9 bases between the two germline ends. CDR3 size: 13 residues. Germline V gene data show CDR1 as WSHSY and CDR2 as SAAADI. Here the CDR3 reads CASKPRLNTEAFF. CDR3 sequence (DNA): TGCGCCAGCAAACCCCGTCTGAACACTGAAGCTTTCTTT.

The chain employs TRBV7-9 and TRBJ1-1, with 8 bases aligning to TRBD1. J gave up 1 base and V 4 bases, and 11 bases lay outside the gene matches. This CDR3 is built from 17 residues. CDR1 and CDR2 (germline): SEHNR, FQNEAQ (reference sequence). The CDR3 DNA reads TGTGCCAGCAGCTCCTCCAGGGGGCGACTGGCGAACACTGAAGCTTTCTTT. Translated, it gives CASSSSRGRLANTEAFF.

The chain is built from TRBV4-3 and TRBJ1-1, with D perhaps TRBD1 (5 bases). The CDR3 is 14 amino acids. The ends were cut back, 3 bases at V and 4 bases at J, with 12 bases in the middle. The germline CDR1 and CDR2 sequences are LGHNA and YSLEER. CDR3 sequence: CASSQAGGSTEAFF. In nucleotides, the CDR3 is TGCGCCAGCAGCCAGGCCGGGGGGAGCACTGAAGCTTTCTTT.

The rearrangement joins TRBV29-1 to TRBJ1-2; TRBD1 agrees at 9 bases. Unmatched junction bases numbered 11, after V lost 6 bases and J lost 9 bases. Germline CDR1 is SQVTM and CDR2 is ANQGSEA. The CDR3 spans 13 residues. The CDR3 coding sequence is TGCAGCGTGACACCGGGGACAGGGCCGCGCTACACCTTC. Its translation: CSVTPGTGPRYTF. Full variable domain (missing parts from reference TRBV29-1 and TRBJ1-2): SAVISQKPSRDICQRGTSLTIQCQVDSQVTMMFWYRQQPGQSLTLIATANQGSEATYESGFVIDKFPISRPNLTFSTLTVSNMSPEDSSIYLCSVTPGTGPRYTFGSGTRLTVV.

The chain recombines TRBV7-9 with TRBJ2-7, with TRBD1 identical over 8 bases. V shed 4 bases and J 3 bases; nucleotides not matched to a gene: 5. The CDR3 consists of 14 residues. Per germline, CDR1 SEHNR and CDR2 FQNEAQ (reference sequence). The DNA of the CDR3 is TGTGCCAGCAGCTCGGACAGGGAGAACTACGAGCAGTACTTC. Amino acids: CASSSDRENYEQYF.

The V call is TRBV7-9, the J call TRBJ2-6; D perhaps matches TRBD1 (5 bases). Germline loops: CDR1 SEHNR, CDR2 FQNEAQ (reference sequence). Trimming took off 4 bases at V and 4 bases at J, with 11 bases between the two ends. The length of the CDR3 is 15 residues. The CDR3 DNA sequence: TGTGCCAGCAGCTCGCAGGGCAGGGGGGCCAACGTCCTGACTTTC. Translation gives CASSSQGRGANVLTF.

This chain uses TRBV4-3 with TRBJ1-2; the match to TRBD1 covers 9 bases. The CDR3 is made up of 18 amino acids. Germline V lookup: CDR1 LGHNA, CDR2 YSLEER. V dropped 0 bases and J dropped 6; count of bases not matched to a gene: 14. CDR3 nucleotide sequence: TGCGCCAGCAGCCAAGAATCTGCTTGGGACAGGGTGTTAAATGGCTACACCTTC. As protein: CASSQESAWDRVLNGYTF.

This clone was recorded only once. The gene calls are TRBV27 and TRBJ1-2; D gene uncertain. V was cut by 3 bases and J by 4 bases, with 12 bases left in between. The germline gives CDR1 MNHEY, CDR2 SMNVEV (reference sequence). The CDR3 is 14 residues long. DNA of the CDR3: TGTGCCAGCAGTTTGTCGGGCAGCATCTATGGCTACACCTTC. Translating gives CASSLSGSIYGYTF.